This TCR beta chain was sequenced during a study of cytomegalovirus exposure and HLA in healthy donors. PCR amplification relied on 60 Vbeta primers (plus 13 Jbeta primers). Here immunoSEQ multiplex PCR was the method, and the copy in TCRdb shows in-frame clones only, minus some. Of more than 150,000 clones detected, 80% appear once; the ten largest clones hold 0.5% to 0.8%. This clonotype was obtained from a boy aged 5 to 17 in good health and CMV-seronegative. Sequencing used PBMCs.

Here the CDR3 reads CASSLAGTGRGNTIYF. DNA for the CDR3: TGCGCCAGCAGCTTGGCGGGGACAGGGAGGGGAAACACCATATATTTT. The rearrangement links TRBV5-1 to TRBJ1-3; 9 bases fit TRBD1. The germline V gene encodes CDR1 SGHRS and CDR2 YFSETQ. The CDR3 covers 16 residues. The junction had 5 bases not matched to a gene; V was cut back by 0 bases and J by 4 bases.